The next 26 T cell receptor beta chains were all read from a single sample in a study of blood T cells in healthy people across ages. Through a sample-barcoded 5' primer and a J-beta primer mix, a second PCR was run for roughly 7 to 12 cycles. TCRdb re-called the 5' RACE reads through MiXCR, storing one row per CDR3 protein. The repertoire has around 1,500,000 distinct CDR3 sequences, 25% to 30% of them found once; the top ten carry 7.7%. The sample was blood. These receptors originate from a woman aged 25-40 years in good health.

The chain couples TRBV12-3 or TRBV12-4 to TRBJ2-7; TRBD2 is a possible D gene (6 bases). V shed 6 bases and J shed 7 bases, with 13 bases lying between them. The CDR3 is 12 amino acids. Here the CDR3 DNA reads TGTGCCAGCAGCGGGGGACCCAATGAGCAGTACTTC. Its translation is CASSGGPNEQYF.

In this sample, this clonotype turned up a few times. This sequence joins TRBV3-1 and TRBJ2-5; possible D gene TRBD2, 6 bases. Per the germline V gene, CDR1 is LGHDT and CDR2 is YNNKEL (reference sequence). The CDR3 is 16 amino acids. The V and J ends lost 4 bases and 2 bases respectively, with 17 bases between them. The CDR3: CASSRGAVGGQETQYF. CDR3 nucleotides: TGTGCCAGCAGCCGAGGGGCAGTTGGAGGGCAAGAGACCCAGTACTTC.

The gene calls are TRBV5-1 and TRBJ2-1, with 7 bases matching TRBD2. V dropped 4 bases and J dropped 9; count of bases not matched to a gene: 13. The germline CDR1 and CDR2 sequences are SGHRS and YFSETQ. CDR3 length equals 15 residues. In DNA form, the CDR3 reads TGCGCCAGCAGCGCCTTGGCGGGAGAGGGCGGTGAGCAGTTCTTC. It is translated as CASSALAGEGGEQFF.

This clonotype was detected ten times or more. The chain combines TRBV7-9 with TRBJ2-1; the D gene is possibly TRBD2 (6 bases). Germline CDR1 reads SEHNR; CDR2 reads FQNEAQ (reference sequence). V shed 5 bases and J shed 6 bases, with 11 bases lying between them. This CDR3 has 13 amino acids. The CDR3 DNA reads TGTGCCAGCAGCATGGGACTGCGCAATGAGCAGTTCTTC. Protein: CASSMGLRNEQFF.

V gene TRBV7-6 combines with J gene TRBJ2-5; D is possibly TRBD1 or TRBD2 (5 bases each). CDR1 SGHVS and CDR2 FNYEAQ come from the germline V gene. V was trimmed by 6 bases and J by 4 bases, leaving 15 bases between them. CDR3 length: 14 amino acids. CDR3 DNA sequence: TGTGCCAGCAGGCAGGGACGGACCCCAGAGACCCAGTACTTC. Encoded protein: CASRQGRTPETQYF. The entire variable domain, with the rest obtained from reference TRBV7-6 and TRBJ2-5, is as follows: GAGVSQSPRYKVTKRGQDVALRCDPISGHVSLYWYRQALGQGPEFLTYFNYEAQQDKSGLPNDRFSAERPEGSISTLTIQRTEQRDSAMYRCASRQGRTPETQYFGPGTRLLVL.

A remark on this clonotype: One junction end disagrees with the germline gene, perhaps due to a read error. The chain uses TRBV5-1 and TRBJ1-4; a possible D gene is TRBD1 (6 bases). The V gene's germline CDR1 is SGHRS and CDR2 YFSETQ. The CDR3 totals 14 residues. CDR3 in DNA: TGCGCCAGCAGCGCAGGACAGCTCGGCGAAAAACGGTTTTTT. Protein: CASSAGQLGEKRFF. Full variable domain (remainder filled in from reference TRBV5-1 and TRBJ1-4): KAGVTQTPRYLIKTRGQQVTLSCSPISGHRSVSWYQQTPGQGLQFLFEYFSETQRNKGNFPGRFSGRQFSNSRSEMNVSTLELGDSALYLCASSAGQLGEKRFFGSGTQLSVL.

The chain joins TRBV12-3 or TRBV12-4 to TRBJ2-5; tentative D call: TRBD1 (6 bases). Trimming pared 2 bases from V and 13 bases from J, leaving 20 bases between. This CDR3 contains 14 residues. In nucleotides, the CDR3 is TGTGCCAGCAGTTTAAGCAACAGGGTCTACGAGCGGTACTTC. Its translation: CASSLSNRVYERYF.

This clonotype occurred a few times. The rearrangement links TRBV12-3 or TRBV12-4 to TRBJ1-4; D gene uncertain. V was trimmed by 1 base and J by 3 bases, leaving 9 bases between them. CDR3 size: 15 residues. The CDR3 region is CASSLVVGPNEKLFF. The CDR3 nucleotides read TGTGCCAGCAGTTTAGTTGTGGGTCCTAATGAAAAACTGTTTTTT.

This clonotype was detected only a few times. The V call is TRBV3-1, the J call TRBJ2-5; D might be TRBD1 (6 bases). The CDR3 spans 15 residues. CDR1 is LGHDT and CDR2 is YNNKEL in the germline V gene (reference sequence). The V and J ends lost 1 base and 2 bases respectively, with 11 bases between them. CDR3 sequence reads: CASSQAMGTQETQYF. CDR3 nucleotides: TGTGCCAGCAGCCAAGCCATGGGGACACAAGAGACCCAGTACTTC.

CDR3 nucleotides: TGCGCCAGCAGCTTGAGGGGGAGGGCAGCCTCCTACGAGCAGTACTTC. As protein: CASSLRGRAASYEQYF. The chain joins TRBV5-1 to TRBJ2-7; D may be TRBD2 (7 bases). Germline V lookup: CDR1 SGHRS, CDR2 YFSETQ. The CDR3 totals 16 residues. Trimming left V 1 base short and J 0 bases short, with 14 bases between.

The rearrangement uses TRBV28 and TRBJ1-1; no clear D. The CDR3 has 15 amino acids. Germline V CDR1 and CDR2: MDHEN, SYDVKM. V was pared by 8 bases and J by 1 base, with 17 bases between. The CDR3 sequence is CASSTGRVPNTEAFF. The CDR3 DNA reads TGTGCCAGCTCAACCGGGCGGGTTCCGAACACTGAAGCTTTCTTT.

This chain connects TRBV7-2 to TRBJ2-4; 12 bases fit TRBD2. The CDR3 covers 17 residues. Germline-derived CDR1 and CDR2 are SGHTA and FQGNSA. The junction had 12 bases not matched to a gene; V was cut back by 5 bases and J by 7 bases. CDR3 DNA: TGTGCCAGCAGCCTACTACTAGCGGGGGGTGTCCCGAACATTCAGTACTTC. Its translation is CASSLLLAGGVPNIQYF.

The chain links TRBV19 to TRBJ2-3, with 10 bases aligning to TRBD2. The CDR3 contains 14 residues. Germline V gives CDR1 LNHDA, CDR2 SQIVND (reference sequence). V lost 7 bases, J lost 3 bases, and 4 bases stayed unmatched. Here the CDR3 DNA reads TGTGCCAGTACCCTAGCGGGAGAGACAGATACGCAGTATTTT. Encoded protein: CASTLAGETDTQYF.

The chain couples TRBV6-2 or TRBV6-3 to TRBJ2-5, with 7 bases lining up with TRBD1. V trimming: 0 bases; J trimming: 3 bases; junction bases outside the gene matches: 1. Germline CDR1 is MNHEY and CDR2 is SVGEGT. The CDR3 consists of 14 residues. The CDR3 sequence is CASSYSDREETQYF. CDR3 nucleotide sequence: TGTGCCAGCAGTTACTCCGACAGGGAAGAGACCCAGTACTTC.

A few counts support this clonotype. This chain uses TRBV9 with TRBJ1-4; TRBD1 is a possible D gene (5 bases). Germline CDR1 is SGDLS and CDR2 is YYNGEE. This CDR3 comprises 16 residues. V was cut by 4 bases and J by 0 bases, with 13 bases left in between. The CDR3 protein is CASSPGDVATNEKLFF. The CDR3 coding sequence is TGTGCCAGCAGCCCCGGGGACGTTGCAACTAATGAAAAACTGTTTTTT.

This clonotype was seen only once. At one end, the junction sequence differs from germline, possibly due to a read error. The chain has TRBV5-1 and TRBJ2-1; D may match TRBD1 or TRBD2 (5 bases each). Germline V lookup: CDR1 SGHRS, CDR2 YFSETQ. The CDR3 consists of 15 residues. For the CDR3, the DNA is TGCGCCAGCAGCTACAGGACACCAGACTACAATCAGCAGTTCTTC. Amino acid sequence: CASSYRTPDYNQQFF.

The chain employs TRBV12-3 or TRBV12-4 and TRBJ1-2; D perhaps matches TRBD1 (6 bases). V dropped 3 bases and J dropped 8 bases, with 13 bases sitting between them. The CDR3 has 13 residues. This chain's CDR3 is CASSFFAGAGYTF. CDR3 DNA: TGTGCCAGCAGTTTTTTCGCAGGGGCCGGCTACACCTTC.

Concerning this clonotype: A much larger clone lies a single base off, so this may be a read error. The rearrangement uses TRBV6-6 and TRBJ2-3, with TRBD1 identical over 7 bases. This CDR3 region has 16 residues. Germline V gives CDR1 MNHNY, CDR2 SVGAGI (reference sequence). V gave up 4 bases and J gave up 6 bases; unmatched junction bases: 13. CDR3 in DNA: TGTGCCAGCAGTTCCACCGGGACAGCGCGCGGGGATACGCAGTATTTT. It codes for CASSSTGTARGDTQYF.

This chain joins TRBV5-1 and TRBJ2-7, with a possible D match to TRBD2 (7 bases). Trimming took 2 bases from V and 5 from J, leaving 20 bases between them. Germline V gives CDR1 SGHRS, CDR2 YFSETQ. The CDR3 totals 16 residues. CDR3 amino acids: CASSFNTGGVSDEQYF. CDR3 in DNA: TGCGCCAGCAGCTTTAACACGGGGGGCGTATCTGACGAGCAGTACTTC. Together with reference TRBV5-1 and TRBJ2-7, the CDR3 gives the full variable domain: KAGVTQTPRYLIKTRGQQVTLSCSPISGHRSVSWYQQTPGQGLQFLFEYFSETQRNKGNFPGRFSGRQFSNSRSEMNVSTLELGDSALYLCASSFNTGGVSDEQYFGPGTRLTVT.

The V gene is TRBV5-1, the J gene TRBJ2-5; 10 bases line up with TRBD1. Germline CDR1 SGHRS, CDR2 YFSETQ. The CDR3 is 16 amino acids. Losses at the gene ends were 0 bases for V and 3 bases for J; bases not matched to a gene: 5. CDR3 residues: CASSLGQGALKETQYF. As DNA, the CDR3 is TGCGCCAGCAGCTTGGGACAGGGGGCGTTAAAAGAGACCCAGTACTTC. Full variable domain (remainder filled in from reference TRBV5-1 and TRBJ2-5): KAGVTQTPRYLIKTRGQQVTLSCSPISGHRSVSWYQQTPGQGLQFLFEYFSETQRNKGNFPGRFSGRQFSNSRSEMNVSTLELGDSALYLCASSLGQGALKETQYFGPGTRLLVL.

This clonotype was observed a handful of times. The chain recombines TRBV28 with TRBJ1-2, with TRBD1 as a possible D gene (5 bases). The CDR3 sequence is 15 residues long. Trimming stripped 10 bases from V and 4 bases from J, with 22 bases between. Germline lookup yields CDR1 MDHEN and CDR2 SYDVKM. The CDR3 spells CATKMDQGVFYGYTF. CDR3 bases: TGTGCCACCAAAATGGACCAGGGAGTTTTCTATGGCTACACCTTC.

At least ten counts were recorded for this clonotype. The chain carries TRBV5-1 and TRBJ2-3; 8 nucleotides match TRBD2. The ends lost 4 bases at V and 3 bases at J; junction bases unmatched: 7. There are 15 residues in the CDR3. Per germline, CDR1 SGHRS and CDR2 YFSETQ. The chain's CDR3 is CASSPGSGSTDTQYF. The CDR3 DNA reads TGCGCCAGCAGCCCTGGGAGCGGGAGTACAGATACGCAGTATTTT.

This chain links TRBV11-2 with TRBJ1-2; 8 nucleotides match TRBD1. The V gene's germline CDR1 is SGHAT and CDR2 FQNNGV. Losses at the gene ends were 3 bases for V and 5 bases for J; bases not matched to a gene: 5. The CDR3 consists of 14 residues. CDR3 region: CASSLDRDVYGYTF. CDR3 DNA: TGTGCCAGCAGCTTGGACAGGGACGTTTATGGCTACACCTTC.

This clonotype has a handful of counts. V is TRBV20-1 and J is TRBJ2-1; TRBD1 agrees at 7 bases. Unmatched junction bases numbered 5, after V lost 5 bases and J lost 1 base. Germline CDR1 and CDR2: DFQATT and SNEGSKA (reference sequence). This CDR3 is 14 amino acids long. The DNA of the CDR3 is TGCAGTGCTCCTCAGACAGGGTCCTACAATGAGCAGTTCTTC. This translates into CSAPQTGSYNEQFF.

The chain employs TRBV20-1 and TRBJ2-7; 12 bases are shared with TRBD2. V trimming: 6 bases; J trimming: 7 bases; junction bases outside the gene matches: 13. The germline gives CDR1 DFQATT, CDR2 SNEGSKA (reference sequence). The CDR3 is 15 amino acids. The DNA of the CDR3 is TGCAGTGCAAGCGGCTCACTAGCGGGAGGTCTGGAGCAGTACTTC. It codes for CSASGSLAGGLEQYF.

The rearrangement links TRBV5-6 to TRBJ1-4, with no clear D. Trimming stripped 4 bases from V and 0 bases from J, with 10 bases between. CDR3 size: 15 residues. The germline gives CDR1 SGHDT, CDR2 YYEEEE. The CDR3 DNA reads as TGTGCCAGCAGCCGGATACTTGCAACTAATGAAAAACTGTTTTTT. This encodes CASSRILATNEKLFF.